The clone carrying this T cell receptor (beta chain) was seen only once. Germline values: CDR1 MNHNY, CDR2 SVGAGI (reference sequence). V lost 3 bases and J lost 1, with 9 bases in between. This CDR3 spans 14 amino acids. This specimen comes from a study of CD8 T cells in Susac syndrome. RNA, at roughly 0.45 to 1 ug, was reverse transcribed with random hexamers. Each CDR3 protein gets one entry after TCRdb re-called the immunoSEQ multiplex PCR reads with MiXCR. The data show about 130,000 distinct CDR3 sequences, over 85% seen once. This TCR came from a human donor with multiple sclerosis. V gene TRBV6-6 combines with J gene TRBJ1-1, with D tentatively TRBD1 (6 bases). Sequenced material: CD8+ T cells from PBMCs. For the CDR3, the DNA is TGTGCCAGCAGTTATCGACAGGAGAACACTGAAGCTTTCTTT. Translated, it gives CASSYRQENTEAFF.